This TCR beta chain stems from a study of neoadjuvant nivolumab and ipilimumab in lung cancer. Measured with immunoSEQ multiplex PCR; TCRdb has only the in-frame clones, and not every one. Among about 26,000 clones listed, over 80% were seen once. Concerning this clone itself: Its antigen is not identified.

General study results and limits: From pretherapy to surgery, tumor richness and clonality rose with dual therapy. TCR richness and clonality were higher in tumors than adjacent uninvolved lung. Pretherapy blood TCR richness correlated positively with resected tumor richness.

The receptor comes from an adult with non-small cell lung cancer. The specimen was peripheral blood, collected before neoadjuvant nivolumab, alone or with ipilimumab.

The CDR3: CAISESRDRVFPYEQYF. CDR3 nucleotide sequence: TGTGCCATCAGTGAGTCCCGGGACAGGGTCTTCCCCTACGAGCAGTACTTC. The rearrangement joins TRBV10-3 to TRBJ2-7; 9 bases fit TRBD1. Germline values: CDR1 ENHRY, CDR2 SYGVKD. With 0 bases clipped from V and 2 bases from J, the junction kept 8 bases outside the gene matches. CDR3 size: 17 residues.